Listed below are T cell receptor beta chains from one sample, sequenced in a study of blood T cell repertoires in COVID-19. The method was immunoSEQ multiplex PCR; TCRdb's version includes in-frame clones alone and lacks a portion of them. Seen here are approximately 150,000 clones, just under 90% observed once, and the top ten hold around 8.6%. The sequenced sample was peripheral blood. The receptors originated from a woman between 45 and 60 years old with active or convalescent COVID-19. The CDR3 runs from the conserved cysteine through the conserved F or W. D genes are given only for firm matches. Clone sizes are given selectively: once, few, many, or a class where the clone is expanded.

D	length	J	size	V	DNA	CDR3
TRBD2	19	TRBJ2-3	once	TRBV3-1/TRBV3-2	TGTGCCAGCAGCCGCGGTGATGGGACTAGCGGGGAGAGCACAGATACGCAGTATTTT	CASSRGDGTSGESTDTQYF
-	13	TRBJ1-4	-	TRBV18	TGTGCCAGCTTCTATGCAACTAATGAAAAACTGTTTTTT	CASFYATNEKLFF
TRBD1	13	TRBJ1-1	-	TRBV5-4	TGTGCCAGCAGCAACAAGACAGGGCTTGAAGCTTTCTTT	CASSNKTGLEAFF
TRBD2	16	TRBJ2-3	-	TRBV27	TGTGCCAGCAGTTCCCCTAGCGGGGGAAGCACAGATACGCAGTATTTT	CASSSPSGGSTDTQYF
-	14	TRBJ1-1	-	TRBV14	TGTGCCAGCAGTTTATCGTCAGGGGCAGCTGAAGCTTTCTTT	CASSLSSGAAEAFF
-	15	TRBJ2-1	-	TRBV6-5	TGTGCCAGCAGCCGCACTATAGGCTCCTACAATGAGCAGTTCTTC	CASSRTIGSYNEQFF
-	15	TRBJ2-3	-	TRBV29-1	TGCAGCGTTGAAGATTATAGGGGTAACGCAGATACGCAGTATTTT	CSVEDYRGNADTQYF
TRBD2	16	TRBJ2-2	many	TRBV7-2	TGTGCCAGCACCCGACTAGCGGGAGATGTTACCGGGGAGCTGTTTTTT	CASTRLAGDVTGELFF
-	14	TRBJ2-7	-	TRBV7-9	TGTGCCAGCAGCTTAGATGCGGGGCCCTACGAGCAGTACTTC	CASSLDAGPYEQYF
TRBD1	13	TRBJ1-5	-	TRBV7-2	TGTGCCAGCAGCGAAGGGGGCATTCAGCCCCAGCATTTT	CASSEGGIQPQHF
TRBD2	14	TRBJ2-1	-	TRBV18	TGTGCCAGCTCGCCGACTAGCGGGTACAATGAGCAGTTCTTC	CASSPTSGYNEQFF
TRBD2	14	TRBJ2-1	-	TRBV25-1	TGTGCCAGCACCCGGTCGGGGGGTATATTCCGGCAGTTCTTC	CASTRSGGIFRQFF
TRBD2	14	TRBJ2-4	-	TRBV2	TGTGCCAGCAGTGACACGGGGGGTGGAAACATTCAGTACTTC	CASSDTGGGNIQYF
-	15	TRBJ2-7	-	TRBV9	TGTGCCAGCAGCGTAGTTCCAGGGGCCACCTACGAGCAGTACTTC	CASSVVPGATYEQYF
-	13	TRBJ2-5	-	TRBV18	TGTGCCAGCTCATGGGGCCAGAAAGAGACCCAGTACTTC	CASSWGQKETQYF
-	15	TRBJ1-5	-	TRBV10-3	TGTGCCATCAGTGAGTCTCCAGATAGCAATCAGCCCCAGCATTTT	CAISESPDSNQPQHF
TRBD1	19	TRBJ1-1	-	TRBV10-3	TGTGCCATCAGCCCGACACATAAACAGGGGACTCGGACAAACACTGAAGCTTTCTTT	CAISPTHKQGTRTNTEAFF
-	23	TRBJ1-5	-	TRBV15	TGTGCCACCATGACGCCAGACAGCTACTATACCAGACTTAACTACTATAGCAATCAGCCCCAGCATTTT	CATMTPDSYYTRLNYYSNQPQHF
TRBD1	13	TRBJ1-1	once	TRBV6-5	TGTGCCAGCAGTTACTCAAGGGACAGTCGGACCTTCTTT	CASSYSRDSRTFF
-	15	TRBJ1-4	-	TRBV19	TGTGCCAGTAGTATAGCCGCCCACTCAGGTGAAAAACTGTTTTTT	CASSIAAHSGEKLFF
TRBD1	12	TRBJ1-1	-	TRBV19	TGTGCCAGTAGTCCAGGGGGCACTGAAGCTTTCTTT	CASSPGGTEAFF
-	14	TRBJ2-1	-	TRBV15	TGTGCCACCAGCAGAGGGGAGGCCTATAGGGAGCAGTTCTTC	CATSRGEAYREQFF
TRBD2	15	TRBJ2-7	once	TRBV7-2	TGTGCCAGCAGCTTAGACGGGGGGGTTTTCTACGAGCAGTACTTC	CASSLDGGVFYEQYF
-	13	TRBJ2-5	-	TRBV5-5	TGTGCCAGCACCCCGCAGGGCCAAGAGACCCAGTACTTC	CASTPQGQETQYF
TRBD2	14	TRBJ2-2	-	TRBV7-9	TGTGCCGGCGCGCGGGGGGCCAACACCGGGGAGCTGTTTTTT	CAGARGANTGELFF
-	16	TRBJ1-5	-	TRBV7-2	TGTGCCAGCAGCTTAAATGGTCGGGGTAGTAATCAGCCCCAGCATTTT	CASSLNGRGSNQPQHF
-	14	TRBJ2-2	-	TRBV7-2	TGTGCCAGCAGCCTACAGGGGAACACCGGGGAGCTGTTTTTT	CASSLQGNTGELFF
-	19	TRBJ2-5	-	TRBV7-2	TGTGCCAGCAGCCTCGGCGCCCCTGTAAGAGGAGCCTTCCAAGAGACCCAGTACTTC	CASSLGAPVRGAFQETQYF
TRBD1	15	TRBJ1-2	-	TRBV11-2	TGTGCCAGCAGCTTAGACGGGGGATCAGGGGGTGGCTACACCTTC	CASSLDGGSGGGYTF
TRBD1	14	TRBJ1-5	once	TRBV7-2	TGTGCCAGCAGCTCGGGACAGTTCAATCAGCCCCAGCATTTT	CASSSGQFNQPQHF
-	20	TRBJ1-5	-	TRBV14	TGTGCCAGCAGCCAAGGGACGGCGGCGGGGATTGGGTATAGCAATCAGCCCCAGCATTTT	CASSQGTAAGIGYSNQPQHF
-	13	TRBJ1-3	-	TRBV30	TGTGCCTGGGAGGCAGGGGATAGAAACACCATATATTTT	CAWEAGDRNTIYF
TRBD1	16	TRBJ2-7	-	TRBV9	TGTGCCAGCAGCGAGGGGGCCGCGACTTACTCCTACGAGCAGTACTTC	CASSEGAATYSYEQYF
-	15	TRBJ1-4	once	TRBV28	TGTGCCAGCAGTTCACCGACAGCAACTAATGAAAAACTGTTTTTT	CASSSPTATNEKLFF
TRBD1	17	TRBJ2-7	-	TRBV5-1	TGCGCCAGCAGCTTGACTGTGACCGGGACAGTCTCCTACGAGCAGTACTTC	CASSLTVTGTVSYEQYF
TRBD1	15	TRBJ1-2	-	TRBV23-1	TGCGCCAGCAGTCACCGCACAGGGGCTAACTATGGCTACACCTTC	CASSHRTGANYGYTF
-	12	TRBJ2-3	-	TRBV11-3	TGTGCCAGCAGCTTAGAAGCAGGGACGCAGTATTTT	CASSLEAGTQYF
-	11	TRBJ2-7	-	TRBV30	TGTGCCTGGGGGACAACCTACGAGCAGTACTTC	CAWGTTYEQYF
-	15	TRBJ1-2	few	TRBV24-1	TGTGCCACCAGTGATACATCGACACCGCTTGGAGGCTACACCTTC	CATSDTSTPLGGYTF
-	16	TRBJ1-2	-	TRBV24-1	TGTGCCACCAGTCACTTAGGGTCGACAGGATCTTATGGCTACACCTTC	CATSHLGSTGSYGYTF
-	15	TRBJ2-2	-	TRBV19	TGTGCCAGTAGAAGGGTGGACATCGACACCGGGGAGCTGTTTTTT	CASRRVDIDTGELFF
-	15	TRBJ2-3	-	TRBV19	TGTGCCAGTAGAGCCTGGGGCGGCGGCACAGATACGCAGTATTTT	CASRAWGGGTDTQYF
TRBD1	14	TRBJ1-1	once	TRBV30	TGTGCCTGGACTACAGGGGTCGGGAACACTGAAGCTTTCTTT	CAWTTGVGNTEAFF
-	13	TRBJ2-1	-	TRBV7-2	TGTGCCAGCAGATCGACAGTGGGCGGTGAGCAGTTCTTC	CASRSTVGGEQFF
-	13	TRBJ2-7	-	TRBV5-1	TGCGCCAGCAGCTTCCAGGAGGGCTACGAGCAGTACTTC	CASSFQEGYEQYF
-	13	TRBJ1-2	-	TRBV28	TGTGCCAGCAGTAGCCCTGCCTTATATGGCTACACCTTC	CASSSPALYGYTF
TRBD1	15	TRBJ1-6	few	TRBV30	TGTGCCTGGGCTGCCGGGACAGGGGGCAATTCACCCCTCCACTTT	CAWAAGTGGNSPLHF
TRBD1	14	TRBJ2-1	-	TRBV7-2	TGTGCCAGCAGCTGGGGGACAGGGGAGGTTGAGCAGTTCTTC	CASSWGTGEVEQFF
-	10	TRBJ2-5	-	TRBV20-1	TGCAGTGCTGGCGGGGAGACCCAGTACTTC	CSAGGETQYF